What follows are 15 T cell receptor beta chains derived from one specimen sequenced in a study of STAT3 mutations in large granular lymphocyte leukemia. Study-wide results and limits: In T-cell large granular lymphocyte leukemia, about half of patients showed multiple immunodominant subclonotypes.

Method: immunoSEQ multiplex PCR; TCRdb's copy keeps in-frame clones and lacks some. The repertoire consists of around 2,900 clones, with around 89% occurring once and the leading ten covering 40% to 55%. Their antigen targets remain unknown. Material for sequencing was peripheral blood mononuclear cells. The receptors were gathered from a man aged 35 to 55 with T-cell large granular lymphocyte leukemia. Some clones in this sample may be carry-over from other donors' samples.

The rearrangement links TRBV18 to TRBJ2-3; 12 bases align to TRBD2. The V and J ends lost 4 bases and 2 bases, in that order; junction bases with no gene match: 7. The CDR3 is 17 residues long. In germline, CDR1 is KGHSH, CDR2 LQKENI. Here the CDR3 reads CASSLRLAGALTDTQYF. CDR3 nucleotides: TGTGCCAGCTCACTTCGACTAGCGGGGGCCCTCACAGATACGCAGTATTTT.

The rearrangement links TRBV5-4 to TRBJ1-2; D may be TRBD1 (5 bases). This CDR3 has 15 amino acids. V lost 0 bases to trimming and J lost 4 bases, with 13 bases between them. CDR1 and CDR2 (germline): SGHNT, YYREEE (reference sequence). The CDR3 reads CASSLGSPGGYGYTF. The CDR3 region has the DNA TGTGCCAGCAGCTTGGGATCGCCTGGGGGCTATGGCTACACCTTC.

J is TRBJ1-1 and V is TRBV5-1; 8 nucleotides match TRBD1. Trimming cost V 0 bases and J 8 bases; bases outside gene matches: 9. CDR1 is SGHRS, CDR2 YFSETQ, per germline. The CDR3 is 15 residues long. CDR3 in amino acids: CASSLGAGGYPEAFF. The CDR3 DNA reads TGCGCCAGCAGCTTGGGGGCAGGGGGCTACCCGGAAGCTTTCTTT.

V usage is TRBV5-1 and J usage is TRBJ1-2; D is perhaps TRBD1 (5 bases). Germline loops: CDR1 SGHRS, CDR2 YFSETQ. The CDR3 has 15 amino acids. Trimming cost V 1 base and J 0 bases, with 10 bases left between them. CDR3 sequence reads: CASSLTQATNYGYTF. The CDR3 nucleotides are TGCGCCAGCAGCTTGACACAGGCGACTAACTATGGCTACACCTTC.

The genes are TRBV27 and TRBJ2-5; D unclear. Germline assignment: CDR1 MNHEY and CDR2 SMNVEV (reference sequence). The CDR3 extends over 13 amino acids. V was cut by 4 bases and J by 3 bases, with 9 bases left in between. CDR3 nucleotide sequence: TGTGCCAGCAGTTCAACAGTGGAAGAGACCCAGTACTTC. As protein: CASSSTVEETQYF.

The V and J genes are TRBV21-1 and TRBJ2-5; no check of the table's D call, TRBD1, against the DNA was made. TRBV21-1 is a known pseudogene. The CDR3 is made up of 15 amino acids. DNA of the CDR3: TGTGCCAGCAGCTCAGGGCACTTCCTCCAAGAGACCCAGTACTTC. Translating gives CASSSGHFLQETQYF.

This sequence joins TRBV7-9 and TRBJ1-2; D uncertain. CDR1 and CDR2 from the germline V gene are SEHNR and FQNEAQ (reference sequence). The length of the CDR3 is 14 residues. Trimming left V 5 bases short and J 8 bases short, with 18 bases between. CDR3 loop: CASSPDRRGGGYTF. The CDR3 DNA reads as TGTGCCAGCAGCCCCGATCGGCGGGGAGGCGGCTACACCTTC.

This clone was seen only once. The chain recombines TRBV30 with TRBJ2-3; 12 nucleotides match TRBD1. The V gene's germline CDR1 is GTSNPN and CDR2 SVGIG (reference sequence). V lost 4 bases, J lost 5 bases, and 10 bases stayed unmatched. The CDR3 is 16 amino acids. This chain's CDR3 is CAWKTPGQGAKDTQYF. CDR3 DNA: TGTGCCTGGAAAACCCCGGGACAGGGGGCGAAAGATACGCAGTATTTT.

J is TRBJ2-7 and V is TRBV5-1; D not resolved. The V end lost 0 bases, the J end lost 6 bases, and 7 bases lay between the germline ends. The CDR3 has 12 residues. Germline CDR1 reads SGHRS; CDR2 reads YFSETQ. DNA of the CDR3: TGCGCCAGCAGCTTGGCTCCGGGCGAGCAGTACTTC. It yields the protein CASSLAPGEQYF. The complete variable domain, with remaining parts taken from reference TRBV5-1 and TRBJ2-7, reads KAGVTQTPRYLIKTRGQQVTLSCSPISGHRSVSWYQQTPGQGLQFLFEYFSETQRNKGNFPGRFSGRQFSNSRSEMNVSTLELGDSALYLCASSLAPGEQYFGPGTRLTVT.

The V call is TRBV6-6, the J call TRBJ2-7, with 7 bases that match TRBD1. This CDR3 has 12 residues. Trimming at V came to 4 bases and at J to 4 bases, leaving 1 base not matched to a gene. CDR1 and CDR2 from the germline V gene are MNHNY and SVGAGI (reference sequence). CDR3 sequence (DNA): TGTGCCAGCAGTTCACAGGGGTACGAGCAGTACTTC. This codes for CASSSQGYEQYF.

The V gene is TRBV11-2, the J gene TRBJ2-7, with 8 bases fitting TRBD2. CDR3 length: 15 amino acids. Germline V CDR1 and CDR2: SGHAT, FQNNGV. J was trimmed by 0 bases and V by 6 bases; bases with no gene match: 7. The DNA of the CDR3 is TGTGCCAGCAGACCCAGTAGCGGGGTCTCCTACGAGCAGTACTTC. Its protein is CASRPSSGVSYEQYF. Drawing the rest from reference TRBV11-2 and TRBJ2-7, the complete variable domain is EAGVAQSPRYKIIEKRQSVAFWCNPISGHATLYWYQQILGQGPKLLIQFQNNGVVDDSQLPKDRFSAERLKGVDSTLKIQPAKLEDSAVYLCASRPSSGVSYEQYFGPGTRLTVT.

The chain links TRBV6-1 to TRBJ1-3, with D unclear. CDR1 and CDR2 from the germline V gene are MNHNS and SASEGT. The CDR3 spans 15 residues. V lost 3 bases, J lost 0 bases, and 9 bases lay in between. The CDR3 DNA follows: TGTGCCAGCAGTGAGGGCCTTAACTCTGGAAACACCATATATTTT. Amino acid sequence: CASSEGLNSGNTIYF.

This clone has just a few counts. The V gene is TRBV7-2, the J gene TRBJ1-2; possibly TRBD1 for D (5 bases). Per the germline V gene, CDR1 is SGHTA and CDR2 is FQGNSA. The CDR3 is 13 residues long. The V end was cut by 4 bases, the J end by 2 bases, with 8 bases between. The CDR3 region is CASSSRENYGYTF. The CDR3 DNA reads TGTGCCAGCAGCTCCAGGGAGAACTATGGCTACACCTTC.

The chain joins TRBV6-5 to TRBJ2-7, with 9 bases aligning to TRBD1. Losses at the gene ends were 10 bases for V and 6 bases for J; bases not matched to a gene: 4. Germline V gene data show CDR1 as MNHEY and CDR2 as SVGAGI. This CDR3 spans 11 amino acids. In DNA, the CDR3 is TGTGCCACGCACAGGGGGCGCGAGCAGTACTTC. Its protein product is CATHRGREQYF.

The chain joins TRBV5-6 to TRBJ1-1; D not resolved. The CDR3 length is 15 residues. Trimming took 4 bases from V and 0 from J, leaving 13 bases between them. CDR1 SGHDT and CDR2 YYEEEE come from the germline V gene. CDR3 coding DNA: TGTGCCAGCAGCCTAAGAACTTCTATGAACACTGAAGCTTTCTTT. The encoded protein is CASSLRTSMNTEAFF.